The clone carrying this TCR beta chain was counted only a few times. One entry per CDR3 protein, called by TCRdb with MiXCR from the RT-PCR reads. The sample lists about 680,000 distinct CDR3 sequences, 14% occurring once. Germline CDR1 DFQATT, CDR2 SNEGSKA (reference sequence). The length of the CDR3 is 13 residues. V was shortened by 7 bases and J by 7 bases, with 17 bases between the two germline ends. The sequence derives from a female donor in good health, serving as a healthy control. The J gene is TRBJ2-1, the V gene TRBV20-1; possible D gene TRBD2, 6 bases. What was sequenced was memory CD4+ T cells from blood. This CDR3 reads CSVPKTRENEQFF. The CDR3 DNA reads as TGCAGTGTCCCAAAGACCCGGGAGAATGAGCAGTTCTTC.